A selection of T cell receptor beta chains follows, all from one sample in a study of HIV-infected patients and healthy controls. MiXCR, applied by TCRdb to the 5' RACE reads, yields one record per CDR3 protein. The table records about 14,000 distinct CDR3 sequences, 12% of them present only once. Sequencing was performed on blood, taken during antiretroviral therapy. The receptors shown here come from an adult with HIV infection. The donor label of this sample is uncertain. Each CDR3 is given with its conserved first and last residue. The D gene is left open where the match is weak. Not every row has a clone size; where given, it reads once, few, many or a size class.

j_gene,abundance,d_gene,v_gene,CDR3nt,CDR3aa
TRBJ2-1,few,TRBD2,TRBV7-8,TGTGCCAGCAGCTTAGACGGGGGGGACTACAATGAGCAGTTCTTC,CASSLDGGDYNEQFF
TRBJ2-1,-,TRBD2,TRBV11-2,TGTGCCAGCAGCTTTTTGAGCGGGAGTTACAATGAGCAGTTCTTC,CASSFLSGSYNEQFF
TRBJ2-7,-,-,TRBV12-3/TRBV12-4,TGTGCCAGCAGTCCAGACAGGGGAGGGACCTACGAGCAGTACTTC,CASSPDRGGTYEQYF
TRBJ2-3,-,-,TRBV7-9,TGTGCCAGCAGCTTAACTCCGTTTGGCACAGATACGCAGTATTTT,CASSLTPFGTDTQYF
TRBJ1-4,many,-,TRBV2,TGTGCCAGCCGGTCGGTTGAAAAACTGTTTTTT,CASRSVEKLFF
TRBJ1-1,-,-,TRBV5-5,TGTGCCAGCAGCTTCAGAGGACAAGTGGACACTGAAGCTTTCTTT,CASSFRGQVDTEAFF
TRBJ2-5,many,TRBD2,TRBV5-1,TGCGCCAGCAGCTTCAGCGGGAGGACGGAAGAGACCCAGTACTTC,CASSFSGRTEETQYF
TRBJ1-2,-,TRBD1,TRBV28,TGTGCCAGCAGTCGAACAACAGGGGGGCGACAGGGCGGCACCTTC,CASSRTTGGRQGGTF
TRBJ1-1,many,-,TRBV20-1,TGCAGTGCTAGAGATCGAAGGGATGAAGCTTTCTTT,CSARDRRDEAFF
TRBJ2-7,-,TRBD2,TRBV3-1,TGTGCCAGCAGCCATGGCGGGGGGGCCTACGAGCAGTACTTC,CASSHGGGAYEQYF
TRBJ2-7,many,TRBD2,TRBV2,TGTGCCAGCAATAAGTCCGGGAGGGAGCAGTACTTC,CASNKSGREQYF
TRBJ2-2,many,-,TRBV12-3/TRBV12-4,TGTGCCAGCAACGAACAGGGATACACCGGGGAGCTGTTTTTT,CASNEQGYTGELFF
TRBJ2-5,few,-,TRBV11-2,TGTGCCAGCAGCTTAGGTCAGGGGAAGTACCAAGAGACCCAGTACTTC,CASSLGQGKYQETQYF
TRBJ1-6,many,TRBD1,TRBV27,TGTGCCAGCAGTTTAAGGACAGGGGGACGAGTGCCCCTCCACTTT,CASSLRTGGRVPLHF
TRBJ1-1,-,-,TRBV29-1,TGCAGCGGTGTCCGTGGACCGGGCACTGAAGCTTTCTTT,CSGVRGPGTEAFF
TRBJ2-5,many,TRBD2,TRBV29-1,TGCAGCTTATCCGGGACTAGCGGGAGGCCTGGGGAGACCCAGTACTTC,CSLSGTSGRPGETQYF
TRBJ2-1,many,-,TRBV12-3/TRBV12-4,TGTGCCAGCAGTTTAGTCAGGGTTGGTGAGCAGTTCTTC,CASSLVRVGEQFF
TRBJ2-7,-,-,TRBV7-9,TGTGCCAGCAGCCCGACGGGCTCCTACGAGCAGTACTTC,CASSPTGSYEQYF
TRBJ2-2,many,-,TRBV12-3/TRBV12-4,TGTGCCAGCAGCTCTTGGGGGACTGGCGCCGGGGAGCTGTTTTTT,CASSSWGTGAGELFF
TRBJ2-3,-,-,TRBV27,TGTGCCAGCAGCCCAGCCCCGACAGATACGCAGTATTTT,CASSPAPTDTQYF
TRBJ2-5,many,-,TRBV27,TGTGCCAGCAGTCCCCGAGGTGGAGAGACCCAGTACTTC,CASSPRGGETQYF
TRBJ2-7,-,TRBD1,TRBV20-1,TGCAGTGCTAGAGATCGGGGACAGGGGATCCACGAGCATTACTTC,CSARDRGQGIHEHYF
TRBJ2-1,few,TRBD2,TRBV20-1,TGCAGTGCGACACGCGGACTAGCGGTTTCCTACAATGAGCAGTTCTTC,CSATRGLAVSYNEQFF
TRBJ2-1,many,TRBD2,TRBV7-3,TGTGCCAGCAGCTTACGCGGGAGGGGGTACAATGAGCAGTTCTTC,CASSLRGRGYNEQFF
TRBJ2-2,many,-,TRBV6-6,TGTGCCAGCAGTAGACAGAACACCGGGGAGCTGTTTTTT,CASSRQNTGELFF
TRBJ2-5,hyperexpanded,-,TRBV7-6,TGTGCCAGCAGTTCCTCTTACGGGGGAGCACAAGAGACCCAGTACTTC,CASSSSYGGAQETQYF
TRBJ2-3,many,-,TRBV7-3,TGTGCCAGCAGCTTATTTGGCGGGAGCACAGATACGCAGTATTTT,CASSLFGGSTDTQYF
TRBJ2-3,-,TRBD1,TRBV6-2/TRBV6-3,TGTGCCAGCAGTCCGGGACAGCTCGCTACGCAGTATTTT,CASSPGQLATQYF
TRBJ2-5,few,-,TRBV2,TGTGCCAGCGCACAGGGAGAATTAGAGACCCAGTACTTC,CASAQGELETQYF
TRBJ2-1,many,-,TRBV20-1,TGCAGTGCTAGCCAATTGATACGGTTCTACAATGAGCAGTTCTTC,CSASQLIRFYNEQFF
TRBJ2-3,-,TRBD1,TRBV19,TGTGCCAGTAGAGACAGGGGGCCAAGCACAGATACGCAGTATTTT,CASRDRGPSTDTQYF
TRBJ2-7,-,-,TRBV28,TGTGCCAGCAGTTTACTCTCCTACGAGCAGTACTTC,CASSLLSYEQYF
TRBJ1-2,many,-,TRBV29-1,TGCAGCGCCGAGAGGGTTCGGTACTATGGCTACACCTTC,CSAERVRYYGYTF
TRBJ2-3,-,TRBD2,TRBV3-1,TGTGCCAGCAGCCGTGCCCCCGGGACTAGCGGATCATCTAGCACAGATACGCAGTATTTT,CASSRAPGTSGSSSTDTQYF
TRBJ2-1,large,-,TRBV20-1,TGCAGTGCTAGATCCGCAGTGGAAAAGGGGCCCTACAATGAGCAGTTCTTC,CSARSAVEKGPYNEQFF
TRBJ2-1,many,TRBD1,TRBV20-1,TGCAGTGTTCCGACAGGGGGCTACAATGAGCAGTTCTTC,CSVPTGGYNEQFF
TRBJ2-2,-,TRBD2,TRBV5-1,TGCGCCAGCAGTCGAGCGGGGGGGCAAGCCGGGGAGCTGTTTTTT,CASSRAGGQAGELFF
TRBJ2-2,many,-,TRBV5-1,TGCGCCAGCGCATTCGGGGCCGGGGAGCTGTTTTTT,CASAFGAGELFF
TRBJ2-1,-,-,TRBV7-3,TGTGCCAGCTCGGCGGTAGCCTTCGACAATGAGCAGTTCTTC,CASSAVAFDNEQFF
TRBJ2-4,many,TRBD1,TRBV5-4,TGTGCCAGCAGCTGGGGACAGGGGGCGAAAAACATTCAGTACTTC,CASSWGQGAKNIQYF
TRBJ2-1,many,-,TRBV15,TGTGCCACCAGCACGTCGGGGTACAATGAGCAGTTCTTC,CATSTSGYNEQFF
TRBJ2-6,-,-,TRBV25-1,TGTGCCAGCAGTGAAAAGTCGGCCGGGGCCAACGTCCTGACTTTC,CASSEKSAGANVLTF
TRBJ2-5,many,-,TRBV7-9,TGTGCCAGCAGCCAAGGCCGGGAGACCCAGTACTTC,CASSQGRETQYF
TRBJ2-1,many,TRBD2,TRBV24-1,TGTGCCACCAGTCTAGCGGGGGGGCGTAATGAGCAGTTCTTC,CATSLAGGRNEQFF
TRBJ2-2,many,TRBD1,TRBV6-1,TGTGCCAGCAGTGAAGAAGCAGGGGGCTCCGGGGAGCTGTTTTTT,CASSEEAGGSGELFF
TRBJ2-1,many,-,TRBV11-2,TGTGCCAGCAGCACCTACAATGAGCAGTTCTTC,CASSTYNEQFF
TRBJ2-7,many,-,TRBV5-1,TGCGCCAGCAGCGTGGCCGACCCCCGGAAGGACGAGCAGTACTTC,CASSVADPRKDEQYF
TRBJ1-1,many,-,TRBV18,TGTGCCAGCTCACCAAACCAGGGGTTAGACACTGAAGCTTTCTTT,CASSPNQGLDTEAFF
TRBJ1-1,few,TRBD1,TRBV27,TGTGCCAGCATTCTCACCGGACAGGGCATGACTGAAGCTTTCTTT,CASILTGQGMTEAFF
TRBJ2-5,many,-,TRBV7-2,TGTGCCAGCAGCTTAGTGTCAGTCCAAGAGACCCAGTACTTC,CASSLVSVQETQYF
TRBJ1-2,few,-,TRBV7-9,TGTGCCAGCAGCTTACCAGGGGCCTATGGCTACACCTTC,CASSLPGAYGYTF
TRBJ2-7,many,-,TRBV20-1,TGCAGTGCGCAGACGTCCTCCTACGAGCAGTACTTC,CSAQTSSYEQYF
TRBJ2-7,many,TRBD2,TRBV18,TGTGCCAGCTCCATGGGACTAGCGGCGAGGGGGGAGCAGTACTTC,CASSMGLAARGEQYF
TRBJ2-2,many,-,TRBV7-8,TGTGCCAGCAGCTTAAAGGGGACAGGAGCGGGAGGAACGAACACCGGGGAGCTGTTTTTT,CASSLKGTGAGGTNTGELFF
TRBJ2-1,many,TRBD2,TRBV15,TGTGCCACCAGCAGAGAGAAGACTAGCATGGGCAATGAGCAGTTCTTC,CATSREKTSMGNEQFF
TRBJ2-3,-,-,TRBV29-1,TGCAGCGTTGACCTAATGCACGCCACAGATACGCAGTATTTT,CSVDLMHATDTQYF
TRBJ2-3,-,-,TRBV7-9,TGTGCCAGCAGCCCCGGCCCCGCGAGGGCAGATACGCAGTATTTT,CASSPGPARADTQYF